The 23 T cell receptor beta chains below were found in one sample sequenced in a study of human T cells and chemical hapten exposure. The time point is: patch test 2, 6 weeks after DPC sensitization. Treatment indicated: therapeutic diphenylcyclopropenone sensitization with weekly scalp DPC. From the RACE reads, TCRdb called clonotypes with MiXCR, one entry per CDR3 protein. The data show about 140,000 distinct CDR3 sequences, over 9.5% seen once. The source was whole blood, collected in connection with sensitization to the hapten diphenylcyclopropenone (DPC). These receptors all come from a woman aged 45-59 years with alopecia areata. Some clones in this sample may be carry-over from other donors' samples.

This clonotype showed up just a few times. V and J are TRBV5-1 and TRBJ1-3, with D possibly matching TRBD1 (6 bases). The CDR3 sequence is 15 residues long. The V gene's germline CDR1 is SGHRS and CDR2 YFSETQ. Trimming left V 4 bases short and J 0 bases short, with 11 bases between. As DNA, the CDR3 is TGCGCCAGCAGCCTGCAGGGGAGCTCTGGAAACACCATATATTTT. It yields the protein CASSLQGSSGNTIYF.

This clonotype has just a few counts. The chain joins TRBV6-4 to TRBJ1-2; 12 bases align to TRBD1. V lost 3 bases and J lost 4; bases outside the gene matches: 3. Germline values: CDR1 MRHNA, CDR2 SNTAGT. This CDR3 spans 15 amino acids. The CDR3 nucleotides are TGTGCCAGCAGTGAGGGACAGGGGGCTTTCTATGGCTACACCTTC. Its protein product is CASSEGQGAFYGYTF.

This clonotype was counted many times. The genes are TRBV6-1 and TRBJ1-3; unclear D gene. V shed 4 bases and J shed 0 bases, with 10 bases lying between them. The CDR3 length is 15 residues. Germline CDR1 MNHNS, CDR2 SASEGT. The CDR3 reads CASSVDRFSGNTIYF. In nucleotides, the CDR3 is TGTGCCAGCAGTGTTGACCGGTTCTCTGGAAACACCATATATTTT.

This clonotype was seen many times. The chain is built from TRBV11-3 and TRBJ2-4; TRBD1 aligns across 7 bases. The V and J ends lost 5 bases and 0 bases, in that order; junction bases with no gene match: 4. The CDR3 has 15 amino acids. CDR1 is SGHNT, CDR2 YENEEA, per germline. CDR3 loop: CASSDRQGAKNIQYF. The CDR3 DNA is TGTGCCAGCAGCGATAGACAGGGAGCCAAAAACATTCAGTACTTC.

This clonotype was counted between two and nine times. The CDR3 loop reads CASRTGINEKLFF. The CDR3 bases are TGTGCCAGCAGGACAGGGATTAATGAAAAACTGTTTTTT. The V call is TRBV7-8, the J call TRBJ1-4; TRBD1 aligns across 7 bases. The V segment lost 6 bases and the J segment 4 bases; nucleotides outside the gene matches: 2. The CDR3 runs to 13 residues. The germline CDR1 and CDR2 sequences are SGHVS and FQNEAQ.

There are a few counts of this clonotype. The chain joins TRBV5-1 to TRBJ2-3; tentatively, D is TRBD2 (5 bases). Trimming removed 2 bases from V and 0 bases from J, with 10 bases in between. The CDR3 spans 15 residues. Germline V lookup: CDR1 SGHRS, CDR2 YFSETQ. CDR3 coding DNA: TGCGCCAGCAGCTTCGGCGGGCTGAGCACAGATACGCAGTATTTT. Its translation: CASSFGGLSTDTQYF.

As DNA, the CDR3 is TGTGCCAGCAGCTTACCTCAAGGGACTAGCGGGAGCAGCACCGGGGAGCTGTTTTTT. As protein: CASSLPQGTSGSSTGELFF. J is TRBJ2-2 and V is TRBV7-3; 14 bases map to TRBD2. Per the germline V gene, CDR1 is SGHTA and CDR2 is FQGTGA. Trimming cost V 2 bases and J 4 bases; bases outside gene matches: 9. The CDR3 spans 19 residues.

This clonotype was picked up many times. The V call is TRBV29-1, the J call TRBJ2-7; the D gene is possibly TRBD2 (6 bases). CDR1 is SQVTM and CDR2 is ANQGSEA in the germline V gene. The CDR3 sequence is 11 residues long. The V and J ends lost 5 bases and 4 bases respectively, with 9 bases between them. In DNA, the CDR3 is TGCAGCGTTCGGGACTTTTACGAGCAGTACTTC. As protein: CSVRDFYEQYF.

This clonotype was seen more than once but under ten times. The chain uses TRBV27 and TRBJ2-2; the D gene is possibly TRBD2 (7 bases). The CDR3 runs to 13 residues. CDR1 is MNHEY and CDR2 is SMNVEV in the germline V gene (reference sequence). V lost 11 bases, J lost 6 bases, and 16 bases lay in between. The CDR3 DNA reads TGTGCCGGGGGGGCAGGGGCGGCCGGGGAGCTGTTTTTT. This codes for CAGGAGAAGELFF.

The chain links TRBV20-1 to TRBJ2-2, with D possibly being TRBD2 (6 bases). Germline V gene lookup returns CDR1 DFQATT and CDR2 SNEGSKA (reference sequence). V shed 3 bases and J shed 1 base, with 12 bases lying between them. This CDR3 comprises 15 residues. Here the CDR3 reads CSARVAEKNTGELFF. The CDR3 DNA sequence: TGCAGTGCTAGGGTAGCGGAAAAGAACACCGGGGAGCTGTTTTTT.

This clonotype has ten or more counts. The rearrangement uses TRBV18 and TRBJ2-7; 8 nucleotides align to TRBD1. V was pared by 2 bases and J by 9 bases, with 9 bases of the junction left unmatched. Germline assignment: CDR1 KGHSH and CDR2 LQKENI. CDR3 length equals 14 residues. This chain's CDR3 is CASSPSGQGRVQYF. As DNA, the CDR3 is TGTGCCAGCTCACCATCCGGACAGGGTCGGGTGCAGTACTTC.

This clonotype has just a few counts. The chain's CDR3 is CSVANRGQETQYF. DNA of the CDR3: TGCAGCGTAGCCAACAGGGGGCAAGAGACCCAGTACTTC. The chain is built from TRBV29-1 and TRBJ2-5; 8 bases match TRBD1. The length of the CDR3 is 13 residues. V shed 6 bases and J 2 bases; nucleotides not matched to a gene: 5. Germline V lookup: CDR1 SQVTM, CDR2 ANQGSEA.

This clonotype showed up just a few times. J is TRBJ2-2 and V is TRBV10-2; 10 nucleotides agree with TRBD2. CDR1 and CDR2 from the germline V gene are WSHSY and SAAADI. CDR3 length: 14 amino acids. The ends lost 6 bases at V and 8 bases at J; junction bases unmatched: 6. CDR3 region: CASRELAGPGELFF. DNA of the CDR3: TGCGCCAGCAGGGAACTAGCGGGGCCTGGGGAGCTGTTTTTT.

CDR3 in amino acids: CSAPQRGGRDIQYF. The CDR3 DNA reads as TGCAGTGCTCCACAGAGGGGCGGGAGGGACATTCAGTACTTC. V gene TRBV20-1 combines with J gene TRBJ2-4; 9 positions agree with TRBD2. CDR3 length equals 14 residues. With V trimmed by 5 bases and J by 8 bases, 10 bases remained unmatched. From germline, CDR1 is DFQATT and CDR2 SNEGSKA (reference sequence).

This clonotype came up a few times. The genes are TRBV6-5 and TRBJ1-2, with 8 bases lining up with TRBD1. CDR1 is MNHEY, CDR2 SVGAGI, per germline. The CDR3 consists of 13 residues. With V trimmed by 5 bases and J by 6 bases, 5 bases remained unmatched. CDR3 sequence (DNA): TGTGCCAGCAGTGGACAGGGCAGGCATGGCTACACCTTC. Its translation is CASSGQGRHGYTF.

This clonotype was detected many times. The rearrangement joins TRBV7-2 to TRBJ2-7; D perhaps matches TRBD2 (7 bases). The V gene's germline CDR1 is SGHTA and CDR2 FQGNSA. This CDR3 is 16 amino acids long. V gave up 0 bases and J gave up 5 bases, with 17 bases separating them. The CDR3 bases are TGTGCCAGCAGCTTAGCGCTCGGGGGGCCGGTAGACGAGCAGTACTTC. Its protein is CASSLALGGPVDEQYF. Based on the CDR3 plus reference TRBV7-2 and TRBJ2-7, the full variable domain is GAGVSQSPSNKVTEKGKDVELRCDPISGHTALYWYRQSLGQGLEFLIYFQGNSAPDKSGLPSDRFSAERTGGSVSTLTIQRTQQEDSAVYLCASSLALGGPVDEQYFGPGTRLTVT.

This clonotype turned up a few times. The CDR3 coding sequence is TGTGCCAGCAGTATTCTAAGTCCGGAGACCCAGTACTTC. Translation gives CASSILSPETQYF. This chain connects TRBV28 to TRBJ2-5, with unresolved D. Germline V CDR1 and CDR2: MDHEN, SYDVKM. The germline V and J ends were trimmed by 5 bases and 5 bases, with 12 bases remaining between them. This CDR3 region has 13 residues.

This clonotype was counted many times. The chain uses TRBV28 and TRBJ2-1; 9 nucleotides agree with TRBD1. Germline V gives CDR1 MDHEN, CDR2 SYDVKM. The V gene end was trimmed by 6 bases and the J gene end by 6 bases; junction bases not matched to a gene: 9. This CDR3 is 15 amino acids long. CDR3 bases: TGTGCCAGCAGAATGGGGGGACAGGGAAGCAATGAGCAGTTCTTC. It yields the protein CASRMGGQGSNEQFF.

In nucleotides, the CDR3 is TGTGCCAGCCAACCTTTAACAGGGGGGAATCAGCCCCAGCATTTT. It codes for CASQPLTGGNQPQHF. This chain joins TRBV27 and TRBJ1-5; TRBD1 matches 8 bases. The CDR3 is 15 amino acids. V gave up 8 bases and J gave up 4 bases; unmatched junction bases: 10. The germline gives CDR1 MNHEY, CDR2 SMNVEV (reference sequence).

This clonotype has more than one count but fewer than ten. The rearrangement joins TRBV3-1 to TRBJ1-2; D is uncertain. CDR1 is LGHDT and CDR2 is YNNKEL in the germline V gene (reference sequence). This CDR3 contains 12 residues. Trimming removed 3 bases from V and 7 bases from J, with 9 bases in between. The CDR3 reads CASSQVELGYTF. The CDR3 region has the DNA TGTGCCAGCAGCCAGGTTGAGCTTGGCTACACCTTC.

This clonotype was counted ten times or more. The rearrangement joins TRBV20-1 to TRBJ1-5; tentative D call: TRBD1 (5 bases). CDR1 and CDR2 from the germline V gene are DFQATT and SNEGSKA (reference sequence). The CDR3 length is 12 residues. The V gene lost 5 bases and the J gene lost 9 bases, with 14 bases spanning the gap. The CDR3 protein is CSAPGRAGPQHF. CDR3 nucleotides: TGCAGTGCTCCAGGGAGGGCGGGGCCCCAGCATTTT.

There are a few counts of this clonotype. The V and J genes are TRBV7-8 and TRBJ2-3, with 10 bases aligning to TRBD2. This CDR3 is built from 15 residues. Germline V CDR1 and CDR2: SGHVS, FQNEAQ. The V segment lost 5 bases and the J segment 4 bases; nucleotides outside the gene matches: 6. In DNA form, the CDR3 reads TGTGCCAGCAGCGGGGGACTAGCGCTACCAGATACGCAGTATTTT. Translation: CASSGGLALPDTQYF.

Many counts were recorded for this clonotype. The chain employs TRBV7-8 and TRBJ1-1; D is unclear. This CDR3 spans 15 amino acids. V was pared by 1 base and J by 4 bases, with 13 bases between. Germline V gene data show CDR1 as SGHVS and CDR2 as FQNEAQ. CDR3 sequence reads: CASSLEVRVTTEAFF. CDR3 nucleotides: TGTGCCAGCAGCTTAGAGGTGAGGGTGACCACTGAAGCTTTCTTT. The entire variable domain, with the rest obtained from reference TRBV7-8 and TRBJ1-1, is as follows: GAGVSQSPRYKVAKRGQDVALRCDPISGHVSLFWYQQALGQGPEFLTYFQNEAQLDKSGLPSDRFFAERPEGSVSTLKIQRTQQEDSAVYLCASSLEVRVTTEAFFGQGTRLTVV.